The 26 T cell receptor beta chains in this list originate from one sample, sequenced in a study of cytomegalovirus exposure and HLA in healthy donors (dated by TCRdb to about 2017). The library was generated by the immunoSEQ multiplex PCR assay. For the multiplex PCR, a mixture combining 60 forward primers for TCR Vbeta segments and 13 reverse primers for TCR Jbeta segments was used. Held by TCRdb, this immuneACCESS table contains in-frame sequences only and omits some clones. Under half of the omission traces to an unresolved V gene where checked; the cause of the rest is unknown. This sample gives some 170,000 clones in total; just over 70% of them show up just once. About 2.5% of the sample is in the top ten clones. Sequenced: PBMCs. These receptors all stem from a human donor in good health.

The chain links TRBV29-1 to TRBJ1-1, with 9 nucleotides matching TRBD1. This CDR3 has 14 residues. Trimming at V came to 5 bases and at J to 4 bases, leaving 8 bases not matched to a gene. In germline, CDR1 is SQVTM, CDR2 ANQGSEA. The CDR3 DNA is TGCAGCGTTACTACGACAGGGGGAAGCACTGAAGCTTTCTTT. Translating gives CSVTTTGGSTEAFF.

CDR3 DNA sequence: TGTGCCATCAGTGAAACCACTGGTGGCTACACCTTC. Residues: CAISETTGGYTF. V usage is TRBV10-3 and J usage is TRBJ1-2; D uncertain. Deletions cut 3 bases from V and 7 bases from J, with 9 bases between. CDR3 length: 12 residues. CDR1 is ENHRY, CDR2 SYGVKD, per germline.

This chain links TRBV9 with TRBJ2-5; a possible D gene is TRBD1 (7 bases). CDR1 SGDLS and CDR2 YYNGEE come from the germline V gene. The CDR3 covers 15 residues. Deletions cut 4 bases from V and 1 base from J, with 14 bases between. Here the CDR3 DNA reads TGTGCCAGCAGCCCCGGGACAGCGGGCCAAGAGACCCAGTACTTC. This sequence encodes CASSPGTAGQETQYF.

This chain uses TRBV11-1 with TRBJ2-2; 7 bases are shared with TRBD2. The CDR3 covers 17 residues. Germline loops: CDR1 SGHAT, CDR2 FQDESV (reference sequence). The V gene end was trimmed by 5 bases and the J gene end by 5 bases; junction bases not matched to a gene: 14. The CDR3 DNA reads TGTGCCAGCAGCGCCCGGACGGGCAGCGGGACGACCGGGGAGCTGTTTTTT. Translation gives CASSARTGSGTTGELFF.

This clone has only a few counts. The CDR3 here is CSVAFPDSPFLYTEAFF. CDR3 DNA: TGCAGCGTTGCTTTCCCGGACAGCCCCTTCCTTTACACTGAAGCTTTCTTT. The V and J genes are TRBV29-1 and TRBJ1-1, with D perhaps TRBD1 (6 bases). The CDR3 loop spans 17 amino acids. Germline CDR1 SQVTM, CDR2 ANQGSEA. V was pared by 4 bases and J by 3 bases, with 24 bases between.

This chain links TRBV19 with TRBJ1-4; weak D call: TRBD1 (5 bases). V was clipped by 4 bases and J by 8 bases, with 20 bases between them. The germline CDR1 and CDR2 sequences are LNHDA and SQIVND (reference sequence). The CDR3 spans 16 residues. CDR3 protein: CASSNIAARGGEKLFF. In DNA form, the CDR3 reads TGTGCCAGTAGTAACATCGCGGCCCGCGGGGGAGAAAAACTGTTTTTT.

This chain connects TRBV7-8 to TRBJ1-1; 11 nucleotides match TRBD1. J lost 9 bases, V lost 7 bases, and 10 bases had no gene match. Germline CDR1 is SGHVS and CDR2 is FQNEAQ. The CDR3 has 14 amino acids. This CDR3 reads CASTPRTGGGKAFF. CDR3 coding DNA: TGTGCCAGCACCCCACGGACAGGGGGCGGAAAAGCTTTCTTT.

The rearrangement joins TRBV5-1 to TRBJ2-7, with a possible D match to TRBD1 (5 bases). The germline V gene encodes CDR1 SGHRS and CDR2 YFSETQ. The CDR3 has 12 residues. Deletions cut 5 bases from V and 3 bases from J, with 9 bases between. CDR3 nucleotide sequence: TGCGCCAGCAGTCCAGGGTTCTACGAGCAGTACTTC. Protein sequence: CASSPGFYEQYF.

This rearrangement joins TRBV6-5 to TRBJ2-5; D is unclear. V was shortened by 5 bases and J by 1 base, with 11 bases between the two germline ends. Germline lookup yields CDR1 MNHEY and CDR2 SVGAGI. This CDR3 has 14 residues. CDR3 residues: CASSPTDFQETQYF. CDR3 DNA sequence: TGTGCCAGCAGTCCCACAGATTTCCAAGAGACCCAGTACTTC.

This clone has just one count. This chain uses TRBV5-1 with TRBJ2-7; 10 bases match TRBD1. V was clipped by 4 bases and J by 6 bases; unmatched bases: 22. Looked up from germline, CDR1 is SGHRS and CDR2 is YFSETQ. The CDR3 length is 19 residues. CDR3 nucleotides: TGCGCCAGCAGCCGAAACCCTAATAGATCCGCGGGACAGGGGAGCGAGCAGTACTTC. Protein: CASSRNPNRSAGQGSEQYF.

The V call is TRBV5-6, the J call TRBJ2-7; a weak D match, TRBD2 (7 bases). Germline V gives CDR1 SGHDT, CDR2 YYEEEE. V gave up 5 bases and J gave up 2 bases, with 23 bases separating them. The CDR3 totals 17 residues. The CDR3 protein is CASSSVGGAGAPYEQYF. In DNA form, the CDR3 reads TGTGCCAGCAGTTCCGTGGGCGGGGCGGGGGCACCCTACGAGCAGTACTTC.

This sequence joins TRBV5-1 and TRBJ2-3; maybe TRBD1 (5 bases). Germline V lookup: CDR1 SGHRS, CDR2 YFSETQ. The germline V and J ends were trimmed by 2 bases and 0 bases, with 10 bases remaining between them. CDR3 size: 15 residues. CDR3 protein: CASSFEGVSTDTQYF. The DNA for the CDR3 is TGCGCCAGCAGCTTTGAAGGGGTTAGCACAGATACGCAGTATTTT.

The chain employs TRBV6-5 and TRBJ2-7; possible D gene TRBD1, 6 bases. Trimming stripped 6 bases from V and 6 bases from J, with 15 bases between. The V gene's germline CDR1 is MNHEY and CDR2 SVGAGI. There are 13 residues in the CDR3. CDR3 sequence reads: CASRQQGSLEQYF. The CDR3 nucleotides are TGTGCCAGCAGACAACAGGGTTCTCTCGAGCAGTACTTC.

V is TRBV5-1 and J is TRBJ1-6, with 7 bases fitting TRBD1. The CDR3 totals 15 residues. CDR1 and CDR2 from the germline V gene are SGHRS and YFSETQ. J lost 6 bases, V lost 1 base, and 4 bases had no gene match. Here the CDR3 DNA reads TGCGCCAGCAGCTTGTCAGGGGGTAGTAATTCACCCCTCCACTTT. It codes for CASSLSGGSNSPLHF.

V gene TRBV2 combines with J gene TRBJ1-5; D unclear. V was trimmed by 4 bases and J by 0 bases, leaving 7 bases between them. Per the germline V gene, CDR1 is SNHLY and CDR2 is FYNNEI. The CDR3 contains 14 residues. The CDR3 DNA reads as TGTGCCAGCAGTGCGGAGTCTAGCAATCAGCCCCAGCATTTT. Amino acid sequence: CASSAESSNQPQHF.

This clone was seen a few times. The rearrangement links TRBV5-1 to TRBJ2-5, with 11 nucleotides matching TRBD2. Germline CDR1 is SGHRS and CDR2 is YFSETQ. The CDR3 consists of 15 residues. The ends lost 4 bases at V and 7 bases at J; junction bases unmatched: 9. CDR3 nucleotide sequence: TGCGCCAGCAGCCTGGGAGTTAGCGGGAGGGGGACCCAGTACTTC. Translating it yields CASSLGVSGRGTQYF.

The chain uses TRBV19 and TRBJ2-3; D is perhaps TRBD1 (7 bases). Looked up from germline, CDR1 is LNHDA and CDR2 is SQIVND (reference sequence). The V and J ends lost 6 bases and 5 bases respectively, with 12 bases between them. This CDR3 spans 13 amino acids. CDR3 amino acids: CASSQGGRDTQYF. The CDR3 nucleotides read TGTGCCAGTAGCCAGGGGGGTCGAGATACGCAGTATTTT.

This sequence joins TRBV9 and TRBJ1-1; D is ambiguous. Germline V lookup: CDR1 SGDLS, CDR2 YYNGEE. Trimming pared 0 bases from V and 0 bases from J, leaving 12 bases between. The CDR3 is 16 residues long. For the CDR3, the DNA is TGTGCCAGCAGCGTAGGTTCGGGTGGGTTGAACACTGAAGCTTTCTTT. Residues: CASSVGSGGLNTEAFF.

The V gene is TRBV6-5, the J gene TRBJ2-7, with 7 bases matching TRBD1. Per germline, CDR1 MNHEY and CDR2 SVGAGI. The CDR3 runs 14 residues. J was trimmed by 1 base and V by 3 bases; bases with no gene match: 3. The CDR3 spells CASSYAQGSYEQYF. DNA for the CDR3: TGTGCCAGCAGTTATGCACAGGGGTCCTACGAGCAGTACTTC.

The chain combines TRBV7-2 with TRBJ2-7; 7 bases are shared with TRBD1. The V gene end was trimmed by 1 base and the J gene end by 6 bases; junction bases not matched to a gene: 3. The CDR3 loop spans 13 amino acids. The germline V gene encodes CDR1 SGHTA and CDR2 FQGNSA. The CDR3 spells CASSLGTGSEQYF. The CDR3 region has the DNA TGTGCCAGCAGCTTAGGGACAGGTTCCGAGCAGTACTTC.

This clone was counted between two and nine times. The chain is built from TRBV19 and TRBJ2-3, with 12 bases lining up with TRBD1. Germline CDR1 reads LNHDA; CDR2 reads SQIVND (reference sequence). V shed 8 bases, J shed 7 bases, and the junction held 10 bases outside the gene matches. The CDR3 contains 15 residues. The CDR3, as DNA: TGTGCCAGTGCCCCGGGACAGGGGGCTCTCCATACGCAGTATTTT. Residues: CASAPGQGALHTQYF.

This clone was observed a few times. This chain links TRBV10-1 with TRBJ2-7, with 7 bases lining up with TRBD1. Per the germline V gene, CDR1 is WNHNN and CDR2 is SYGVQD (reference sequence). V lost 7 bases, J lost 2 bases, and 8 bases stayed unmatched. The CDR3 is 14 residues long. The CDR3 loop reads CASTRGQQTYEQYF. DNA for the CDR3: TGCGCCAGCACCAGGGGACAGCAGACCTACGAGCAGTACTTC.

This chain connects TRBV6-6 to TRBJ1-5, with D perhaps TRBD1 (5 bases). V lost 2 bases to trimming and J lost 5 bases, with 7 bases between them. Germline V CDR1 and CDR2: MNHNY, SVGAGI (reference sequence). The length of the CDR3 is 13 residues. CDR3 nucleotides: TGTGCCAGCAGTTACGGGGACTATCAGCCCCAGCATTTT. The encoded protein is CASSYGDYQPQHF.

The chain joins TRBV30 to TRBJ1-1, with 10 positions matching TRBD1. J was trimmed by 11 bases and V by 1 base; bases with no gene match: 4. Germline V gene lookup returns CDR1 GTSNPN and CDR2 SVGIG (reference sequence). The CDR3 loop spans 12 amino acids. The CDR3 sequence is CAWSATGGRAFF. CDR3 sequence (DNA): TGTGCCTGGAGTGCGACAGGGGGCCGCGCTTTCTTT. Drawing the rest from reference TRBV30 and TRBJ1-1, the complete variable domain is SQTIHQWPATLVQPVGSPLSLECTVEGTSNPNLYWYRQAAGRGLQLLFYSVGIGQISSEVPQNLSASRPQDRQFILSSKKLLLSDSGFYLCAWSATGGRAFFGQGTRLTVV.

To note about this clone: Other DNA sequences in the sample encode the same CDR3. V is TRBV7-2 and J is TRBJ2-3; no reliable D call. The V end lost 4 bases, the J end lost 0 bases, and 2 bases lay between the germline ends. The V gene's germline CDR1 is SGHTA and CDR2 FQGNSA. The CDR3 sequence is 12 residues long. The CDR3 nucleotides read TGTGCCAGCAGCTCTAGCACAGATACGCAGTATTTT. Translated, it gives CASSSSTDTQYF.

The CDR3 DNA follows: TGTGCCAGCAGCTCCCGCGGGGGGCCGATAGTCACAGATACGCAGTATTTT. Amino acid sequence: CASSSRGGPIVTDTQYF. This chain links TRBV7-6 with TRBJ2-3; 8 nucleotides match TRBD2. There are 17 residues in the CDR3. J was trimmed by 2 bases and V by 4 bases; bases with no gene match: 11. Germline lookup yields CDR1 SGHVS and CDR2 FNYEAQ. Together with reference TRBV7-6 and TRBJ2-3, the CDR3 gives the full variable domain: GAGVSQSPRYKVTKRGQDVALRCDPISGHVSLYWYRQALGQGPEFLTYFNYEAQQDKSGLPNDRFSAERPEGSISTLTIQRTEQRDSAMYRCASSSRGGPIVTDTQYFGPGTRLTVL.